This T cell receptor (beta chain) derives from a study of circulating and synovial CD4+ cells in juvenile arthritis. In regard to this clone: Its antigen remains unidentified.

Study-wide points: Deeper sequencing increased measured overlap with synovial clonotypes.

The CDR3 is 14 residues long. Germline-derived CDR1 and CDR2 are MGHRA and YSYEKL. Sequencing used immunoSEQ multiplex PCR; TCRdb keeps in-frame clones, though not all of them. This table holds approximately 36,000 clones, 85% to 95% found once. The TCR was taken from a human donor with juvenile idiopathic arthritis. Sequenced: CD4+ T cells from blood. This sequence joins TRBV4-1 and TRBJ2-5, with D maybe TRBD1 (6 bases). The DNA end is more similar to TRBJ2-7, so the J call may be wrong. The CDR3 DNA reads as TGCGCCAGCAGCCAAGACCGGACAGTTTACGAGCAGTACTTC. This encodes CASSQDRTVYEQYF.